This TCR beta chain came from a study of radiotherapy plus CTLA-4 blockade in lung cancer (dated by TCRdb to between 2017 and 2018). With regard to the full study: Among enrolled patients, under 20% had an objective response and 25% to 40% reached disease control. Study-wide findings and limitations: Early dynamic changes in blood T cell clones, together with increased serum interferon-beta after radiation, were reported as the strongest predictors of response. After treatment with radiotherapy and ipilimumab, TCR clones that originated in tumors expanded in peripheral blood.

Details on this clone: The target of this receptor is not known. No clone much larger than this one lies a single base away; base qualities are absent.

Library creation used the immunoSEQ multiplex PCR assay. TCRdb stores this immuneACCESS table with in-frame sequences only. Part of the clones is absent; in the studies checked, under half of the shortfall reflects unresolved V genes, and no reason is known for the rest. The table for this sample lists around 78,000 clones; 78% of them were counted only once. More than 3.5% of the sample lies in the top ten. The CDR3 runs 17 residues from the cysteine to the phenylalanine. CDR3 DNA is the only sequence kept; it has 51 bases, read in frame from the first base. V is trimmed back by 3 bases and J by 0 bases, and the junction contains 6 bases that no gene match accounts for. The germline V gene yields KGHSH for CDR1 and LQKENI for CDR2. The study tested focal radiation therapy combined with CTLA-4 blockade (ipilimumab) in patients with chemo-refractory metastatic non-small-cell lung cancer.

The source material was peripheral blood, sampled from a patient treated with radiotherapy plus ipilimumab. The rearrangement combines TRBV18 with TRBJ1-3, with 9 junctional bases fitting TRBD1. The source is a human donor with non-small cell lung cancer who had a partial response to radiotherapy plus ipilimumab. Some clones in this sample may be carry-over from other donors' samples. For the CDR3, the sequence is CASSPGQGQFSGNTIYF. The sequenced DNA is TGTGCCAGCTCACCGGGACAGGGACAATTCTCTGGAAACACCATATATTTT.